The source of this T cell receptor beta chain is a study of blood T cell repertoires in COVID-19. Overall study: The United States, Italy and Spain supplied acute and convalescent COVID-19 samples. In each case, the material was cDNA or gDNA derived from T cells, B-cell-depleted T cells, or PBMCs.

From germline, CDR1 is SEHNR and CDR2 FQNEAQ (reference sequence). V lost 8 bases to trimming and J lost 8 bases, with 19 bases between them. The CDR3 consists of 15 residues. Ages ranged from about 18 to 89 years, with residence in 24 US areas. Here immunoSEQ multiplex PCR was the method, and the copy in TCRdb shows in-frame clones only, minus some. This table holds roughly 260,000 clones, 75% to 95% found once. This clone was seen more than once but under ten times. The chain uses TRBV7-9 and TRBJ1-6; TRBD1 is a possible D gene (6 bases). The sequence was obtained from a woman between 18 and 29 years old who had recovered from COVID-19. Material for sequencing was PBMCs or T cells enriched from blood (not recorded which). The CDR3 sequence: CASGALQGTHSPLHF. The CDR3 DNA reads TGTGCCAGCGGAGCTCTACAGGGAACGCATTCACCCCTCCACTTT.